The 6 T cell receptor beta chains given below trace back to one sample, sequenced in a study of blood T cell repertoires in COVID-19. Measured with immunoSEQ multiplex PCR; TCRdb has only the in-frame clones, and not every one. The repertoire holds over 150,000 clones, about four fifths seen once, with over 25% in the top ten. Sequencing was done on a sample of peripheral blood. Receptors were obtained from a woman aged 60-75 years with acute or convalescent COVID-19.

This clone is a singleton in its sample. This same CDR3 is encoded by further DNA sequences in the sample. V gene TRBV7-3 combines with J gene TRBJ1-1, with D maybe TRBD1 (6 bases). V lost 3 bases to trimming and J lost 1 base, with 6 bases between them. The CDR3 length is 13 residues. In germline, CDR1 is SGHTA, CDR2 FQGTGA. As DNA, the CDR3 is TGTGCCAGCAGCTTGGACAGGAACACTGAAGCTTTCTTT. Amino acids: CASSLDRNTEAFF.

The chain couples TRBV18 to TRBJ1-2; D is undetermined. This CDR3 has 14 amino acids. Germline CDR1 KGHSH, CDR2 LQKENI. The germline V and J ends were trimmed by 6 bases and 1 base, with 12 bases remaining between them. CDR3 loop: CASSREELNYGYTF. CDR3 nucleotides: TGTGCCAGCTCCCGGGAAGAGCTTAACTATGGCTACACCTTC.

This rearrangement joins TRBV5-6 to TRBJ1-1; 10 nucleotides line up with TRBD1. V lost 4 bases, J lost 0 bases, and 3 bases stayed unmatched. CDR1 and CDR2 (germline): SGHDT, YYEEEE. The CDR3 totals 15 residues. The CDR3 here is CASSGTGEVNTEAFF. CDR3 DNA: TGTGCCAGCAGCGGGACAGGGGAGGTGAACACTGAAGCTTTCTTT.

CDR3 DNA sequence: TGTGCCTGGAGTCTCGGGAGCAATCAGCCCCAGCATTTT. Its protein product is CAWSLGSNQPQHF. This chain links TRBV30 with TRBJ1-5, with D unresolved. The V and J ends lost 2 bases and 1 base respectively, with 6 bases between them. This CDR3 has 13 amino acids. Germline V gene data show CDR1 as GTSNPN and CDR2 as SVGIG (reference sequence).

CDR3 sequence reads: CASSRGQGNSPLHF. The CDR3 coding sequence is TGTGCCAGCTCACGAGGACAGGGTAATTCACCCCTCCACTTT. The chain employs TRBV18 and TRBJ1-6; the match to TRBD1 covers 8 bases. The CDR3 covers 14 residues. From germline, CDR1 is KGHSH and CDR2 LQKENI. After removal of 4 bases from V and 6 bases from J, the junction contained 2 bases not matched to a gene.

The CDR3 here is CASSGWAPNTGELFF. CDR3 bases: TGTGCCAGTAGCGGCTGGGCCCCGAACACCGGGGAGCTGTTTTTT. The chain recombines TRBV19 with TRBJ2-2; D gene unclear. CDR1 is LNHDA, CDR2 SQIVND, per germline (reference sequence). The length of the CDR3 is 15 residues. Trimming stripped 6 bases from V and 0 bases from J, with 11 bases between.